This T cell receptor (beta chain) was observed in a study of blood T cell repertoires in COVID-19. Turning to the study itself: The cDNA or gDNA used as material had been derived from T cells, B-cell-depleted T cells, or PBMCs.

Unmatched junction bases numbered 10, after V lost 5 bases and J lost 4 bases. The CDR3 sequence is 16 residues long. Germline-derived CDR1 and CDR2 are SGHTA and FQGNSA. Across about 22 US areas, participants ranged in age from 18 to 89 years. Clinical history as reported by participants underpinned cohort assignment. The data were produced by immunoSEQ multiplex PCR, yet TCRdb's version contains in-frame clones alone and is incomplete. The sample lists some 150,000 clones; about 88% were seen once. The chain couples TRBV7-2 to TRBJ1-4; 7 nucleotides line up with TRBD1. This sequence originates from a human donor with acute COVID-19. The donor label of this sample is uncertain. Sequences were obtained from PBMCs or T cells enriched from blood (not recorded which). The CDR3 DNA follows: TGTGCCAGCAGCCCCAACCGACAGGGTAATAATGAAAAACTGTTTTTT. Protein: CASSPNRQGNNEKLFF. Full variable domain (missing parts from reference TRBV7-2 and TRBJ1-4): GAGVSQSPSNKVTEKGKDVELRCDPISGHTALYWYRQSLGQGLEFLIYFQGNSAPDKSGLPSDRFSAERTGGSVSTLTIQRTQQEDSAVYLCASSPNRQGNNEKLFFGSGTQLSVL.